A selection of T cell receptor beta chains follows, all from one sample in a study of blood T cell repertoires in COVID-19. Clones were read by immunoSEQ multiplex PCR, and TCRdb kept only the in-frame ones, dropping some. The table records around 300,000 clones, approximately 88% of them present only once. Sequencing input: peripheral blood. These receptors all come from a woman younger than 45 with COVID-19, enrolled during active disease. Each CDR3 is given with its conserved first and last residue. The D gene is left open where the match is weak. Size values are once, few and many counts, or a class for expanded clones, and some rows have none.

d_call j_call clone_size v_call cdr3_aa cdr3_nt
NA TRBJ1-5 once TRBV28 CASSLAGVLGNQPQHF TGTGCCAGCAGTTTGGCAGGGGTACTCGGGAATCAGCCCCAGCATTTT
NA TRBJ1-5 NA TRBV6-6 CASSFDGGSNQPQHF TGTGCCAGCAGTTTTGACGGAGGTAGCAATCAGCCCCAGCATTTT
TRBD1 TRBJ1-1 once TRBV6-1 CASSPTGLNTEAFF TGTGCCAGCAGTCCGACAGGGTTGAACACTGAAGCTTTCTTT
TRBD1 TRBJ1-5 once TRBV6-1 CASSDRQGGSQPQHF TGTGCCAGCAGTGACCGGCAGGGGGGCTCTCAGCCCCAGCATTTT
NA TRBJ2-3 few TRBV18 CASSPRGTGVATDTQYF TGTGCCAGCTCACCAAGAGGGACGGGGGTCGCCACAGATACGCAGTATTTT
TRBD1 TRBJ1-4 NA TRBV11-2 CASSSTGANEKLFF TGTGCCAGCAGTTCGACAGGGGCGAATGAAAAACTGTTTTTT
NA TRBJ2-1 NA TRBV28 CASSQRLAEAYNEQFF TGTGCCAGCAGTCAGCGGCTAGCCGAAGCCTACAATGAGCAGTTCTTC
TRBD2 TRBJ2-1 NA TRBV7-3 CASSSRLAGADEQFF TGTGCCAGCAGCTCCAGACTAGCGGGGGCCGATGAGCAGTTCTTC
NA TRBJ1-5 NA TRBV7-2 CASSLETAYGNQPQHF TGTGCCAGCAGCTTAGAGACAGCGTACGGCAATCAGCCCCAGCATTTT
NA TRBJ1-6 once TRBV6-1 CASSENLPGRVVNSPLHF TGTGCCAGCAGTGAAAACCTGCCAGGGAGGGTGGTTAATTCACCCCTCCACTTT
TRBD1 TRBJ1-1 NA TRBV5-4 CASSGTGPGGKAFF TGTGCCAGCAGCGGGACAGGGCCTGGGGGGAAAGCTTTCTTT
NA TRBJ1-1 once TRBV11-1 CASSQTQGMRAFF TGTGCCAGCAGTCAAACTCAGGGGATGAGGGCTTTCTTT
NA TRBJ1-1 NA TRBV20-1 CSAPGNSEAFF TGCAGTGCTCCGGGAAACTCTGAAGCTTTCTTT
TRBD1 TRBJ1-2 NA TRBV9 CASSGGTGVNYGYTF TGTGCCAGCAGCGGAGGGACAGGGGTTAACTATGGCTACACCTTC
NA TRBJ1-5 few TRBV20-1 CSASRGRRDKPQHF TGCAGTGCTAGTCGGGGTAGGAGGGATAAGCCCCAGCATTTT
TRBD1 TRBJ1-5 NA TRBV19 CASSVRRGTGVQPQHF TGTGCCAGTAGTGTACGGCGGGGGACAGGGGTTCAGCCCCAGCATTTT
NA TRBJ2-7 NA TRBV5-8 CASSLWDGGEQYF TGTGCCAGCAGCTTGTGGGATGGGGGGGAGCAGTACTTC
NA TRBJ1-1 NA TRBV5-4 CASSLGGLNTEAFF TGTGCCAGCAGCTTGGGCGGCTTGAACACTGAAGCTTTCTTT
TRBD1 TRBJ1-4 NA TRBV30 CAWSVGTGGLTNEKLFF TGTGCCTGGAGTGTAGGGACAGGGGGCTTGACTAATGAAAAACTGTTTTTT
TRBD1 TRBJ1-5 NA TRBV5-1 CASSPQGDQPQHF TGCGCCAGCAGCCCACAGGGGGACCAGCCCCAGCATTTT
NA TRBJ1-1 NA TRBV5-1 CASSLRVGRGTEAFF TGCGCCAGCAGCTTGAGGGTCGGTAGGGGCACTGAAGCTTTCTTT
NA TRBJ1-2 NA TRBV9 CASSTHGSVDGYTF TGTGCCAGCAGCACCCACGGGTCCGTTGATGGCTACACCTTC
TRBD2 TRBJ2-3 NA TRBV3-1/TRBV3-2 CASSQDYGTSGGADTQYF TGTGCCAGCAGCCAAGATTACGGGACTAGCGGGGGGGCAGATACGCAGTATTTT
NA TRBJ1-3 NA TRBV5-1 CASSLGRREAGNTIYF TGCGCCAGCAGCTTGGGGCGGAGGGAGGCTGGAAACACCATATATTTT
NA TRBJ1-1 NA TRBV19 CASSIGGGTEAFF TGTGCCAGTAGTATTGGGGGGGGGACTGAAGCTTTCTTT
NA TRBJ1-5 NA TRBV6-2/TRBV6-3 CASSYDSLRQPQHF TGTGCCAGCAGTTACGACAGTCTTCGACAGCCCCAGCATTTT
TRBD1 TRBJ2-7 NA TRBV5-4 CASSLARQGVSYEQYF TGTGCCAGCAGCTTGGCCCGGCAGGGGGTCTCCTACGAGCAGTACTTC
TRBD2 TRBJ2-2 once TRBV6-4 CASSDRASGTGELFF TGTGCCAGCAGTGACAGGGCTAGCGGGACCGGGGAGCTGTTTTTT
NA TRBJ1-1 NA TRBV19 CASSSGHSLQGEAFF TGTGCCAGTAGTTCAGGACACTCTCTACAGGGTGAAGCTTTCTTT
TRBD2 TRBJ2-3 NA TRBV7-2 CASSPPPGLAGGRADTQYF TGTGCCAGCAGCCCACCCCCGGGGCTAGCGGGGGGGCGTGCAGATACGCAGTATTTT
TRBD2 TRBJ2-3 NA TRBV9 CASSVDPSGGGTDTQYF TGTGCCAGCAGCGTAGATCCCAGCGGGGGAGGCACAGATACGCAGTATTTT
TRBD1 TRBJ1-4 once TRBV24-1 CATSDPQGADGKLFF TGTGCCACCAGTGATCCACAGGGGGCTGACGGAAAACTGTTTTTT
TRBD2 TRBJ2-5 NA TRBV9 CASSARAGGPLETQYF TGTGCCAGCAGCGCACGTGCGGGGGGGCCTCTAGAGACCCAGTACTTC
TRBD2 TRBJ2-1 NA TRBV2 CASRPAGGGYNEQFF TGTGCCAGCAGACCCGCGGGGGGGGGATACAATGAGCAGTTCTTC
TRBD2 TRBJ2-7 NA TRBV2 CASSARGGEQYF TGTGCCAGCAGTGCGCGGGGGGGCGAGCAGTACTTC
NA TRBJ1-6 NA TRBV10-3 CAISQGLTSNSPLHF TGTGCCATCTCTCAGGGCCTAACGTCTAATTCACCCCTCCACTTT
TRBD1 TRBJ2-4 NA TRBV18 CASAPGQSLSIAKNIQYF TGTGCCAGCGCCCCGGGACAGTCCTTATCAATAGCCAAAAACATTCAGTACTTC
NA TRBJ2-7 NA TRBV24-1 CATSDSGSSYEQYF TGTGCCACCAGTGATTCAGGCAGCTCCTACGAGCAGTACTTC
TRBD1 TRBJ1-2 few TRBV20-1 CSASQDRGSYGYTF TGCAGTGCTAGTCAGGACAGGGGGTCCTATGGCTACACCTTC
NA TRBJ1-3 NA TRBV2 CASSGGVYLTRGNTIYF TGTGCCAGCAGTGGGGGGGTCTATTTGACCCGAGGAAACACCATATATTTT
NA TRBJ2-6 NA TRBV7-8 CASSYRLTDVLTF TGTGCCAGCAGCTACAGGCTAACGGACGTCCTGACTTTC
NA TRBJ1-5 NA TRBV21-1 CASSKLIRDRKISNQPQHF TGTGCCAGCAGCAAGTTAATCCGGGACAGAAAAATTAGCAATCAGCCCCAGCATTTT
NA TRBJ2-1 few TRBV9 CASSADLPSYNEQFF TGTGCCAGCAGCGCCGACTTGCCCTCCTACAATGAGCAGTTCTTC